The clone carrying this T cell receptor beta chain was seen a handful of times. The data are from a study of T cell changes during pregnancy in multiple sclerosis. Sequencing was performed with immunoSEQ multiplex PCR; in TCRdb, only in-frame clones are kept and a portion is missing. Counted here are 69,000 or so clones, approximately 92% occurring once; the ten biggest clones make up less than 2%. The clonotype comes from a female donor in good health, enrolled as a control in a pregnancy study. The sample here was peripheral blood, taken in the third trimester of pregnancy.

Here the CDR3 DNA reads TGTGCCAGCAGTCTGAACCAGGGAACGGAAGCTTTCTTT. Amino acid sequence: CASSLNQGTEAFF. The chain couples TRBV6-1 to TRBJ1-1, with D possibly matching TRBD1 (5 bases). Trimming removed 5 bases from V and 8 bases from J, with 15 bases in between. The CDR3 consists of 13 residues. CDR1 MNHNS and CDR2 SASEGT come from the germline V gene.